This T cell receptor beta chain was captured by sequencing in a study of T cells in Graves' hyperthyroidism and ophthalmopathy. With 8 bases clipped from V and 0 bases from J, the junction kept 17 bases outside the gene matches. The CDR3 length is 18 residues. CDR1 and CDR2 from the germline V gene are MDHEN and SYDVKM. Template material for amplifying TCR beta CDR3 regions consisted of RNA transcripts. HTBI primers were employed in a first-round RT-PCR of the TCR CDR3. One entry per CDR3 protein results from TCRdb running MiXCR on the multiplex PCR reads. The data show some 270,000 distinct CDR3 sequences, roughly an eighth seen once.

The sequence was obtained from a woman aged 40 to 55 with Graves' hyperthyroidism. The chain joins TRBV28 to TRBJ1-1, with 8 bases lining up with TRBD1. Sequenced: blood. The CDR3 sequence: CASPPRGNRGVMNTEAFF. DNA of the CDR3: TGTGCCAGCCCCCCCAGGGGGAACAGGGGGGTTATGAACACTGAAGCTTTCTTT.